Here is one T cell receptor (beta chain) with its context. What was sequenced were expressed TCRB transcripts, since all of the isolated RNA had been reverse transcribed. Data came from immunoSEQ multiplex PCR; TCRdb stores just in-frame clones and leaves some out. The sample contains about 160,000 clones, about 9.1% of which appear only once. Germline CDR1 is KGHSH and CDR2 is LQKENI. This CDR3 is 15 amino acids long. Trimming pared 3 bases from V and 5 bases from J, leaving 16 bases between. This record belongs to a study of beta chain features in type 1 diabetes. Turning to the study itself: Patients and healthy donors were similar in age, gender and cell yields.

The chain uses TRBV18 and TRBJ2-5, with D tentatively TRBD2 (5 bases). This receptor was obtained from a young woman in good health. Sequenced material: central memory CD4+ T cells from blood. CDR3 DNA: TGTGCCAGCTCACCGGCCCAAACGAGGGCCGAGACCCAGTACTTC. Its protein is CASSPAQTRAETQYF.